Included here is one T cell receptor (beta chain) sequence, with context. What it recognizes is unknown. The data were obtained in a study of cytomegalovirus exposure and HLA in healthy donors. There are 12 residues in the CDR3. Germline CDR1 is ENHRY and CDR2 is SYGVKD. The V and J ends lost 6 bases and 7 bases respectively, with 10 bases between them. PCR amplification relied on 60 Vbeta primers (plus 13 Jbeta primers). Some clones are missing from TCRdb's copy, which holds only in-frame ones; the method was immunoSEQ multiplex PCR. The sample lists about 180,000 clones; around three quarters were seen once. Study-wide findings and caveats: Previous analysis showed most TCR beta V segments were productive about 87% or about 30% of the time.

The genes are TRBV10-3 and TRBJ1-5; possible D gene TRBD1, 5 bases. This clonotype was sampled from a woman between 50 and 59 years old in good health and CMV-seropositive. Sequencing input: PBMCs. In DNA, the CDR3 is TGTGCCATCAGCGTGACAGCCCAGCCCCAGCATTTT. It codes for CAISVTAQPQHF.